This T cell receptor beta chain was identified during a study of spatial heterogeneity in lung cancer. With 6 bases removed from V and 4 bases from J, the gap between germline ends came to 18 bases. CDR1 is DFQATT, CDR2 SNEGSKA, per germline (reference sequence). The length of the CDR3 is 14 residues. The time point was: sample taken at primary tumor resection. A total of some 70 untreated early-stage non-small cell lung cancer patients served as donors. In each case, whole RNA from tumor, nontumor lung or frozen PBMC was sequenced unsorted. From the 5' RACE reads, TCRdb called clonotypes with MiXCR, one entry per CDR3 protein. The repertoire consists of fewer than 16,000 distinct CDR3 sequences, with 3.6% occurring once and the leading ten covering roughly 10%. This clonotype was seen many times. Being off target in a library aimed at alpha chains, this beta chain has a size of little meaning.

The receptor was derived from a male donor with early-stage non-small cell lung cancer. The chain employs TRBV20-1 and TRBJ1-2, with D maybe TRBD1 (5 bases). The material was normal lung tissue next to the tumor, obtained at surgery. This CDR3 reads CSAQSRDGVYGYTF. The CDR3 DNA follows: TGCAGTGCCCAATCCCGGGACGGAGTCTATGGCTACACCTTC.